The 7 T cell receptor beta chains in this list originate from one sample, sequenced in a study of OX40 agonist ivuxolimab in advanced cancers. Clones were sequenced by immunoSEQ multiplex PCR, and TCRdb holds only the in-frame ones, with some missing. Of about 100,000 clones in the sample, less than 95% were seen once. Sample: CD4+ or CD8+ T cells sorted from blood, taken in a trial of the OX40 agonist ivuxolimab. The receptors were sampled from an adult with an advanced solid tumor such as melanoma, head and neck, liver or kidney cancer.

The chain uses TRBV5-1 and TRBJ2-3, with TRBD1 as a possible D gene (5 bases). The CDR3 contains 17 residues. CDR1 and CDR2 from the germline V gene are SGHRS and YFSETQ. Trimming took 2 bases from V and 6 from J, leaving 22 bases between them. DNA for the CDR3: TGCGCCAGCAGCTTTTCCCCTCTGGGCAGGGTGTTTGATACGCAGTATTTT. It is translated as CASSFSPLGRVFDTQYF.

The chain employs TRBV5-6 and TRBJ1-4; possible D gene TRBD1, 6 bases. The CDR3 loop spans 17 amino acids. CDR1 is SGHDT, CDR2 YYEEEE, per germline. Trimming removed 3 bases at V and 2 bases at J, with 17 bases between. CDR3 residues: CASSSGTLRGTNEKLFF. The CDR3 DNA reads as TGTGCCAGCAGCTCCGGGACGCTGAGGGGGACTAATGAAAAACTGTTTTTT.

The gene calls are TRBV9 and TRBJ2-1, with D possibly called TRBD1 or TRBD2 (6 bases each). V was trimmed by 0 bases and J by 0 bases, leaving 7 bases between them. This CDR3 contains 15 residues. CDR1 SGDLS and CDR2 YYNGEE come from the germline V gene. The CDR3: CASSVEGGSYNEQFF. The CDR3 nucleotides read TGTGCCAGCAGCGTAGAGGGGGGCTCCTACAATGAGCAGTTCTTC.

The V gene is TRBV7-9, the J gene TRBJ1-1; D is unresolved. Trimming removed 3 bases at V and 3 bases at J, with 2 bases between. In germline, CDR1 is SEHNR, CDR2 FQNEAQ (reference sequence). There are 11 residues in the CDR3. CDR3 residues: CASSFDTEAFF. The CDR3, as DNA: TGTGCCAGCAGCTTCGACACTGAAGCTTTCTTT.

The rearrangement joins TRBV7-2 to TRBJ2-6; D tentatively fits TRBD1 or TRBD2 (5 bases each). CDR3 length: 12 residues. Germline V gives CDR1 SGHTA, CDR2 FQGNSA. The CDR3 loop is CAGDSGANVLTF. The CDR3 nucleotides read TGTGCGGGGGACTCTGGGGCCAACGTCCTGACTTTC.

The V call is TRBV7-2, the J call TRBJ2-7; D ambiguous. This CDR3 has 13 amino acids. The V end was cut by 2 bases, the J end by 1 base, with 6 bases between. Per germline, CDR1 SGHTA and CDR2 FQGNSA. The CDR3 is CASSLWDSYEQYF. In DNA, the CDR3 is TGTGCCAGCAGCTTATGGGATTCCTACGAGCAGTACTTC.

The J gene is TRBJ2-1, the V gene TRBV28, with 14 bases matching TRBD2. The CDR3 totals 15 residues. From germline, CDR1 is MDHEN and CDR2 SYDVKM. Trimming took 5 bases from V and 6 from J; bases not matched to a gene: 3. CDR3 region: CASSVGTSGSNEQFF. CDR3 DNA sequence: TGTGCCAGCAGTGTTGGGACTAGCGGGAGCAATGAGCAGTTCTTC.